The 27 T cell receptor beta chains in this list originate from one sample, sequenced in a study of T cell clonality in common variable immunodeficiency. Assay used: immunoSEQ multiplex PCR; TCRdb lists only in-frame clones, some missing. The repertoire shows approximately 81,000 clones, none seen only once; the top ten take over 0.7%. The material sequenced was peripheral blood mononuclear cells. Source of these receptors: a person aged 18 to 75 in good health.

Ten or more counts support this clone. The CDR3 extends 3 residues past the end of the read, so its final part is completed from the germline J gene. The V gene is TRBV20-1, the J gene TRBJ2-2; TRBD1 agrees at 8 bases. The germline CDR1 and CDR2 sequences are DFQATT and SNEGSKA (reference sequence). The CDR3 consists of 15 residues. V gave up 5 bases and J gave up 1 base; unmatched junction bases: 6. The part of the CDR3 DNA that was read is TGCAGTGCTTACACCGGGACAGGGAACACCGGGGAG. Amino acids: CSAYTGTGNTGE. The whole CDR3 is CSAYTGTGNTGELFF.

This clone was counted many times. The read falls 3 residues short of the CDR3 end, and the missing part is taken from the germline J gene. V is TRBV5-6 and J is TRBJ2-5, with D tentatively TRBD2 (5 bases). Trimming shortened V by 3 bases and J by 5 bases, and 17 bases separated the two germline ends. The CDR3 is 15 amino acids. Per germline, CDR1 SGHDT and CDR2 YYEEEE. The DNA read from the CDR3 is TGTGCCAGCAGCTCTCGGCTAGGGTCGGGGGAGACC. Its translation is CASSSRLGSGET. The full CDR3 protein is CASSSRLGSGETQYF.

This clone was recorded a few times. The read halts 3 residues ahead of the CDR3 end, with the missing end drawn from the germline J gene. The chain combines TRBV19 with TRBJ2-2; the match to TRBD1 covers 10 bases. The CDR3 has 15 residues. CDR1 and CDR2 (germline): LNHDA, SQIVND (reference sequence). V gave up 4 bases and J gave up 6 bases; unmatched junction bases: 5. The CDR3 region is CASSTGDRGAGELFF. CDR3 DNA (partial): TGTGCCAGTAGTACCGGGGACAGGGGCGCCGGGGAG.

This clone was picked up many times. The DNA ends 3 residues before the CDR3 does, and the rest of the CDR3 is filled in from the germline J gene. J is TRBJ2-1 and V is TRBV13; no clear D. Per germline, CDR1 PRHDT and CDR2 FYEKMQ (reference sequence). V gave up 1 base and J gave up 8 bases, with 6 bases separating them. CDR3 length: 12 amino acids. CDR3 sequence: CASSLAADEQFF. The DNA read from the CDR3 is TGTGCCAGCAGCTTAGCCGCGGATGAG.

This clone was seen at least ten times. The sequenced fragment ends 3 residues before the CDR3 boundary, so the rest is inferred from the germline J gene. V usage is TRBV29-1 and J usage is TRBJ2-1; D unclear. Germline lookup yields CDR1 SQVTM and CDR2 ANQGSEA. The CDR3 is 10 residues long. Trimming stripped 4 bases from V and 6 bases from J, with 4 bases between. CDR3 bases read: TGCAGCGTTGTCAGCAATGAG. This sequence encodes CSVVSNE. The CDR3 in full is CSVVSNEQFF.

This clone was seen many times. The read ends 3 residues before the CDR3 terminus; that terminus is restored from the germline J gene. The chain employs TRBV11-2 and TRBJ2-3; TRBD2 aligns across 7 bases. After removal of 5 bases from V and 7 bases from J, the junction contained 3 bases not matched to a gene. The CDR3 runs 12 residues. Germline values: CDR1 SGHAT, CDR2 FQNNGV. Partial CDR3 DNA: TGTGCCAGCAGCCCTAGCGGTTATACG. Translated: CASSPSGYT. The CDR3 in its entirety is CASSPSGYTQYF.

This clone was recorded many times. The DNA read from the CDR3 is TGTGCCAGCAGTTTCAGCGGGAGTGCAGATACG. Translation: CASSFSGSADT. The full CDR3 sequence reads CASSFSGSADTQYF. The chain has TRBV6-4 and TRBJ2-3; TRBD2 agrees at 8 bases. The CDR3 extends 3 residues past the end of the read, so its final part is completed from the germline J gene. J gave up 4 bases and V 5 bases, and 5 bases lay outside the gene matches. The CDR3 runs 14 residues. The germline CDR1 and CDR2 sequences are MRHNA and SNTAGT.

This clone was recorded at least ten times. Coverage ceases 3 residues before the CDR3 finishes, and the germline J gene fills in the end. Other nucleotide sequences from this sample produce the same CDR3. The chain recombines TRBV7-3 with TRBJ2-1, with D tentatively TRBD1 or TRBD2 (5 bases each). CDR3 length equals 15 residues. CDR1 SGHTA and CDR2 FQGTGA come from the germline V gene. Trimming took off 4 bases at V and 6 bases at J, with 16 bases between the two ends. The chain's CDR3 is CASSSRGSEGNEQFF. The sequenced part of the CDR3 DNA is TGTGCCAGCAGCTCTAGGGGCAGTGAGGGCAATGAG.

The table lists this clone with many counts. The read finishes 3 residues shy of the CDR3 end, and the germline J gene is used to complete it. The gene calls are TRBV30 and TRBJ1-5; possible D gene TRBD1, 5 bases. The ends were cut back, 4 bases at V and 5 bases at J, with 18 bases in the middle. CDR1 and CDR2 (germline): GTSNPN, SVGIG (reference sequence). This CDR3 spans 15 amino acids. The covered CDR3 bases are TGTGCCTGGACCCGAAAGGGCAGGGATGATCAGCCC. Translated, it gives CAWTRKGRDDQP. The full CDR3 is CAWTRKGRDDQPQHF.

This clone was seen many times. The read stops 3 residues short of the end of the CDR3; the missing end is completed from the germline J gene. The rearrangement joins TRBV28 to TRBJ2-7; possible D gene TRBD1, 6 bases. Germline loops: CDR1 MDHEN, CDR2 SYDVKM. This CDR3 has 12 residues. Trimming took 7 bases from V and 5 from J, leaving 12 bases between them. The CDR3 region is CASTLTGNEQYF. The sequenced part of the CDR3 DNA is TGTGCCAGCACCCTAACAGGGAACGAG.

In its sample, this clone was seen many times. The CDR3 is cut off 3 residues early in the read; its end comes from the germline J gene. This rearrangement joins TRBV28 to TRBJ2-2; D gene uncertain. This CDR3 contains 12 residues. V dropped 4 bases and J dropped 6 bases, with 6 bases sitting between them. From germline, CDR1 is MDHEN and CDR2 SYDVKM. CDR3: CASSSLPGELFF. The sequenced part of the CDR3 DNA is TGTGCCAGCAGTTCTCTCCCCGGGGAG.

This clone was recorded many times. The read falls 3 residues short of the CDR3 end, and the missing part is taken from the germline J gene. The genes are TRBV2 and TRBJ2-2; D call uncertain. Trimming removed 7 bases at V and 4 bases at J, with 13 bases between. CDR1 and CDR2 (germline): SNHLY, FYNNEI. This CDR3 contains 14 residues. The CDR3 is CASKWQDITGELFF. CDR3 DNA, as far as it was read: TGTGCCAGCAAGTGGCAGGATATCACCGGGGAG.

This clone has a count of ten or more. The observed sequence ends 3 residues before the CDR3 terminus, with the missing tail filled in from the germline J gene. The rearrangement uses TRBV6-1 and TRBJ1-1; D call uncertain. This CDR3 region has 14 residues. V gave up 2 bases and J gave up 3 bases, with 10 bases separating them. CDR1 and CDR2 (germline): MNHNS, SASEGT. CDR3 in amino acids: CASSESRQDTEAFF. CDR3 DNA (partial): TGTGCCAGCAGTGAATCTCGTCAGGACACTGAA.

This clone showed up many times. The read ends 3 residues shy of where the CDR3 ends; the end is completed using the germline J gene. The chain employs TRBV20-1 and TRBJ2-3, with 9 positions matching TRBD2. This CDR3 comprises 14 residues. Germline-derived CDR1 and CDR2 are DFQATT and SNEGSKA (reference sequence). V trimming: 4 bases; J trimming: 3 bases; junction bases outside the gene matches: 5. The covered CDR3 bases are TGCAGTGCTAACGTAGCGGGAGTGACAGATACG. This sequence encodes CSANVAGVTDT. The full CDR3 protein is CSANVAGVTDTQYF.

This clone came up many times. The junction and the germline gene differ at one end; a read error may be behind it. Read data end 3 residues before the CDR3 end; the end is taken from the germline J gene. This chain uses TRBV4-2 with TRBJ2-1; D gene uncertain. Germline assignment: CDR1 LGHNA and CDR2 YNFKEQ. This CDR3 comprises 15 residues. The CDR3 DNA, read in part, is TGCGCCAGCAGCCAAGATTCGAACAGTCACAATGAG. This sequence encodes CASSQDSNSHNE. The entire CDR3 sequence reads CASSQDSNSHNEQFF.

This clone occurred many times. The read ends 3 residues early relative to the CDR3; the germline J gene fills the gap. This chain links TRBV7-3 with TRBJ2-6, with a weak D call TRBD2 (6 bases). CDR1 and CDR2 from the germline V gene are SGHTA and FQGTGA. CDR3 length equals 16 residues. The V and J ends lost 5 bases and 2 bases respectively, with 13 bases between them. The CDR3 bases that were read are TGTGCCAGCAGCATGACTAGTTCTGCTGGGGCCAACGTC. It yields the protein CASSMTSSAGANV. The full CDR3 protein reads CASSMTSSAGANVLTF.

This clone was picked up many times. The read is 3 residues too short to cover the CDR3 end, so that end is filled in from the germline J gene. The chain has TRBV20-1 and TRBJ2-2, with 12 bases lining up with TRBD2. Trimming at V came to 4 bases and at J to 6 bases, leaving 6 bases not matched to a gene. The CDR3 runs 15 residues. Germline V CDR1 and CDR2: DFQATT, SNEGSKA (reference sequence). The CDR3 DNA, read in part, is TGCAGTGCTAAGAGACTAGCGGGAGCGTCCGGGGAG. Protein: CSAKRLAGASGE. The entire CDR3 is CSAKRLAGASGELFF.

At least ten counts were recorded for this clone. The sequence runs out 3 residues before the end of the CDR3; the remainder is reconstructed from the germline J gene. The chain joins TRBV5-1 to TRBJ2-5; 13 nucleotides match TRBD2. CDR3 length: 15 residues. Germline V lookup: CDR1 SGHRS, CDR2 YFSETQ. CDR3 protein: CASSGTSGTETTQYF. The DNA read from the CDR3 is TGCGCCAGCAGCGGGACTAGCGGGACGGAGACAACC.

The table lists this clone with many counts. Coverage ceases 3 residues before the CDR3 finishes, and the germline J gene fills in the end. The V call is TRBV5-1, the J call TRBJ2-1, with 8 bases aligning to TRBD1. CDR1 is SGHRS and CDR2 is YFSETQ in the germline V gene. V lost 0 bases and J lost 3; bases outside the gene matches: 11. The CDR3 has 18 residues. CDR3 sequence reads: CASSLDPGGLASYNEQFF. Partial CDR3 DNA: TGCGCCAGCAGCTTGGATCCAGGGGGCCTCGCGAGCTACAATGAG.

The table lists this clone with many counts. With the read ending 3 residues before the CDR3 end, the germline J gene is used to fill in that end. V and J are TRBV4-1 and TRBJ2-5; D perhaps matches TRBD1 (6 bases). The CDR3 extends over 17 amino acids. The V end was cut by 0 bases, the J end by 7 bases, with 21 bases between. Germline V gene lookup returns CDR1 MGHRA and CDR2 YSYEKL. The CDR3 bases that were read are TGCGCCAGCAGCCAAGATCTGGGGGCCATTAAATGGACGACC. It yields the protein CASSQDLGAIKWTT. The whole CDR3 sequence reads CASSQDLGAIKWTTQYF.

This clone was observed many times. The CDR3 goes on 3 residues after the read ends, and that part is filled in from the germline J gene. This chain connects TRBV29-1 to TRBJ1-2, with D perhaps matching TRBD1 (5 bases). This CDR3 has 13 residues. CDR1 and CDR2 from the germline V gene are SQVTM and ANQGSEA. Incomplete CDR3 DNA: TGCAGCGATTACAGGATGAGGGCTGGGGGC. This translates into CSDYRMRAGG. The whole CDR3 reads CSDYRMRAGGYTF. Complete variable domain (other parts from reference TRBV29-1 and TRBJ1-2): SAVISQKPSRDICQRGTSLTIQCQVDSQVTMMFWYRQQPGQSLTLIATANQGSEATYESGFVIDKFPISRPNLTFSTLTVSNMSPEDSSIYLCSDYRMRAGGYTFGSGTRLTVV.

This clone was detected ten times or more. The read ends 3 residues before the CDR3 terminus; that terminus is restored from the germline J gene. The rearrangement links TRBV5-1 to TRBJ2-1; 14 nucleotides match TRBD2. J gave up 9 bases and V 0 bases, and 2 bases lay outside the gene matches. This CDR3 is built from 15 residues. Germline V gives CDR1 SGHRS, CDR2 YFSETQ. The sequenced part of the CDR3 DNA is TGCGCCAGCAGCTTGGGACTAGCGGGAGGGACTGAG. Translating it yields CASSLGLAGGTE. The CDR3 in full is CASSLGLAGGTEQFF.

This clone was observed at least ten times. The CDR3 extends 3 residues past the end of the read, so its final part is completed from the germline J gene. The chain joins TRBV7-6 to TRBJ2-3; the match to TRBD2 covers 7 bases. The CDR3 runs to 13 residues. V was clipped by 6 bases and J by 5 bases; unmatched bases: 5. Germline lookup yields CDR1 SGHVS and CDR2 FNYEAQ. The CDR3 reads CASSLAGEDTQYF. CDR3 DNA (partial): TGTGCCAGCAGTCTGGCGGGAGAAGATACG.

This clone has a count of ten or more. The CDR3 sequence: CASSLLTSGSYEQYF. The sequenced part of the CDR3 DNA is TGTGCCAGCAGCCTCTTAACTAGCGGCTCCTACGAG. The chain employs TRBV12-3 or TRBV12-4 and TRBJ2-7; TRBD2 agrees at 8 bases. The read ends 3 residues early relative to the CDR3; the germline J gene fills the gap. CDR3 size: 15 residues. Trimming at V came to 6 bases and at J to 0 bases, leaving 7 bases not matched to a gene.

Many counts were recorded for this clone. The read ends 3 residues before the CDR3 terminus; that terminus is restored from the germline J gene. V usage is TRBV2 and J usage is TRBJ2-1; 7 bases are a match to TRBD2. The CDR3 covers 12 residues. Germline V lookup: CDR1 SNHLY, CDR2 FYNNEI. J was trimmed by 7 bases and V by 4 bases; bases with no gene match: 1. CDR3 bases read: TGTGCCAGCAGTGCGGGGGGAAATGAG. As protein: CASSAGGNE. The full CDR3 protein is CASSAGGNEQFF.

This clone was picked up many times. The read ends 3 residues early relative to the CDR3; the germline J gene fills the gap. The chain uses TRBV7-8 and TRBJ1-2, with D possibly matching TRBD1 (6 bases). Looked up from germline, CDR1 is SGHVS and CDR2 is FQNEAQ. This CDR3 has 15 residues. V lost 5 bases and J 2 bases, leaving 15 bases between the germline ends. The CDR3 is CASSGPGVKNYGYTF. The DNA read from the CDR3 is TGTGCCAGCAGCGGTCCAGGGGTTAAGAACTATGGC. The full variable domain, in which reference TRBV7-8 and TRBJ1-2 provide the parts outside the CDR3, is GAGVSQSPRYKVAKRGQDVALRCDPISGHVSLFWYQQALGQGPEFLTYFQNEAQLDKSGLPSDRFFAERPEGSVSTLKIQRTQQEDSAVYLCASSGPGVKNYGYTFGSGTRLTVV.

This clone was recorded at least ten times. The CDR3 goes on 3 residues after the read ends, and that part is filled in from the germline J gene. The chain has TRBV12-3 or TRBV12-4 and TRBJ2-5; the D gene is possibly TRBD2 (6 bases). Trimming removed 2 bases from V and 2 bases from J, with 24 bases in between. The CDR3 runs to 19 residues. CDR3 DNA (partial): TGTGCCAGCAGTTTAAAGGCGATCTTCACTGCGGGATCACAAGAGACC. It specifies CASSLKAIFTAGSQET. The whole CDR3 sequence reads CASSLKAIFTAGSQETQYF.